A single sample is the source of the 15 T cell receptor beta chains below, sequenced in a study of shared clonotypes between healthy human individuals (TCRdb year 2020). Library creation used the immunoSEQ multiplex PCR assay. Drawn from immuneACCESS, this table holds only the in-frame rearrangements with V and J called that TCRdb kept. Clones are partly lost; checked studies trace under half to an unresolved V gene and leave the rest unexplained. This sample holds 1.5 million to 1.9 million clones; approximately 98% were observed only once. The ten largest clones take up approximately 0.44% of the sample. Material: naive CD4+ T cells sorted from blood. Sample cell subset or site, as interpreted from the label and publication: CD45RA+ positively selected. These receptors all stem from a man younger than 40 in good health.

This rearrangement joins TRBV6-4 to TRBJ2-2; D uncertain. Germline V CDR1 and CDR2: MRHNA, SNTAGT. The CDR3 has 12 amino acids. V shed 2 bases and J shed 7 bases, with 5 bases lying between them. This CDR3 reads CASSDGVGELFF. CDR3 bases: TGTGCCAGCAGTGACGGGGTCGGGGAGCTGTTTTTT.

The V gene is TRBV9, the J gene TRBJ2-1, with TRBD1 matching 8 bases. CDR1 is SGDLS, CDR2 YYNGEE, per germline. Losses at the gene ends were 4 bases for V and 4 bases for J; bases not matched to a gene: 4. This CDR3 is 14 amino acids long. The CDR3 DNA sequence: TGTGCCAGCAGCCCCACAGGGGGATACAATGAGCAGTTCTTC. Encoded protein: CASSPTGGYNEQFF. Filled out from reference TRBV9 and TRBJ2-1, the complete variable domain reads DSGVTQTPKHLITATGQRVTLRCSPRSGDLSVYWYQQSLDQGLQFLIQYYNGEERAKGNILERFSAQQFPDLHSELNLSSLELGDSALYFCASSPTGGYNEQFFGPGTRLTVL.

CDR3 sequence reads: CASSRDRGGEYEQYF. The CDR3 region has the DNA TGTGCCAGCTCACGGGACAGGGGAGGGGAATACGAGCAGTACTTC. J is TRBJ2-7 and V is TRBV18; 10 nucleotides align to TRBD1. Germline trimming cut 4 bases from V and 4 bases from J; bases unmatched to any gene: 7. The CDR3 length is 15 residues. CDR1 and CDR2 (germline): KGHSH, LQKENI.

V is TRBV13 and J is TRBJ2-7; the match to TRBD2 covers 13 bases. J gave up 6 bases and V 8 bases, and 7 bases lay outside the gene matches. The CDR3 loop spans 14 amino acids. Germline V lookup: CDR1 PRHDT, CDR2 FYEKMQ (reference sequence). Written as DNA, the CDR3 is TGTGCCAGCCGATGGGGACTAGCGGGAACCGAGCAGTACTTC. Translating it yields CASRWGLAGTEQYF.

This rearrangement joins TRBV11-2 to TRBJ2-7, with D perhaps matching TRBD2 (5 bases). V was clipped by 0 bases and J by 6 bases, with 12 bases between them. Germline lookup yields CDR1 SGHAT and CDR2 FQNNGV. This CDR3 has 14 residues. Written as DNA, the CDR3 is TGTGCCAGCAGCTTAGATCTTGTAGGGAGCGAGCAGTACTTC. Translating it yields CASSLDLVGSEQYF.

The rearrangement links TRBV11-2 to TRBJ2-3; tentatively, D is TRBD1 (6 bases). Germline loops: CDR1 SGHAT, CDR2 FQNNGV. The CDR3 runs 14 residues. Trimming left V 5 bases short and J 6 bases short, with 15 bases between. The CDR3 nucleotides are TGTGCCAGCAGCCTCAGGGTGAGGGGGGATACGCAGTATTTT. Translation: CASSLRVRGDTQYF.

The V call is TRBV4-3, the J call TRBJ1-3, with 8 bases identical to TRBD1. The CDR3 is made up of 16 amino acids. After removal of 1 base from V and 4 bases from J, the junction contained 6 bases not matched to a gene. Germline CDR1 and CDR2: LGHNA and YSLEER. The CDR3 DNA reads TGCGCCAGCAGCCAAGTGACAGGGGCGCACGGAAACACCATATATTTT. Protein product: CASSQVTGAHGNTIYF.

V is TRBV18 and J is TRBJ2-3; a possible D gene is TRBD1 (5 bases). CDR3 length: 17 residues. V dropped 0 bases and J dropped 8 bases, with 21 bases sitting between them. From germline, CDR1 is KGHSH and CDR2 LQKENI. The CDR3 spells CASSPPNPKPGSGTQYF. As DNA, the CDR3 is TGTGCCAGCTCACCACCCAATCCGAAACCAGGGTCAGGTACGCAGTATTTT.

Remarks on this clone: Other DNA sequences in this specimen translate into the identical CDR3. This rearrangement joins TRBV10-3 to TRBJ2-7; D is unresolved. In germline, CDR1 is ENHRY, CDR2 SYGVKD. V was trimmed by 2 bases and J by 7 bases, leaving 6 bases between them. The CDR3 length is 11 residues. The CDR3 spells CAISEIREQYF. Here the CDR3 DNA reads TGTGCCATCAGTGAGATTAGAGAGCAGTACTTC.

V is TRBV9 and J is TRBJ2-1, with D possibly TRBD2 on 6 matching bases. CDR1 and CDR2 (germline): SGDLS, YYNGEE. The CDR3 runs to 15 residues. The ends were cut back, 4 bases at V and 4 bases at J, with 15 bases in the middle. In DNA, the CDR3 is TGTGCCAGCAGCTCTTTGGGACTGGGATACAATGAGCAGTTCTTC. This translates into CASSSLGLGYNEQFF. Combining the CDR3 with reference TRBV9 and TRBJ2-1 gives the whole variable domain DSGVTQTPKHLITATGQRVTLRCSPRSGDLSVYWYQQSLDQGLQFLIQYYNGEERAKGNILERFSAQQFPDLHSELNLSSLELGDSALYFCASSSLGLGYNEQFFGPGTRLTVL.

The chain links TRBV7-9 to TRBJ2-4; possible D gene TRBD1, 6 bases. Trimming removed 1 base from V and 4 bases from J, with 8 bases in between. The CDR3 loop spans 14 amino acids. Germline values: CDR1 SEHNR, CDR2 FQNEAQ (reference sequence). CDR3 sequence reads: CASSLGGGKNIQYF. DNA of the CDR3: TGTGCCAGCAGCTTAGGAGGGGGTAAAAACATTCAGTACTTC.

The rearrangement joins TRBV2 to TRBJ1-3; D remains ambiguous. The length of the CDR3 is 15 residues. Germline V CDR1 and CDR2: SNHLY, FYNNEI. Trimming stripped 4 bases from V and 2 bases from J, with 12 bases between. Here the CDR3 DNA reads TGTGCCAGCAGTGGATGGGAGACGACTGGAAACACCATATATTTT. Its protein product is CASSGWETTGNTIYF.

V and J are TRBV2 and TRBJ2-7; D remains ambiguous. The CDR3 loop spans 15 amino acids. Trimming removed 6 bases from V and 3 bases from J, with 18 bases in between. Germline values: CDR1 SNHLY, CDR2 FYNNEI. Here the CDR3 DNA reads TGTGCCAGCAGACAAAATAGCCCAGCCGGCTACGAGCAGTACTTC. It is translated as CASRQNSPAGYEQYF. The full variable domain, its missing parts supplied by reference TRBV2 and TRBJ2-7, is EPEVTQTPSHQVTQMGQEVILRCVPISNHLYFYWYRQILGQKVEFLVSFYNNEISEKSEIFDDQFSVERPDGSNFTLKIRSTKLEDSAMYFCASRQNSPAGYEQYFGPGTRLTVT.

V is TRBV11-2 and J is TRBJ1-2; D is ambiguous. The germline gives CDR1 SGHAT, CDR2 FQNNGV. The CDR3 loop spans 14 amino acids. V was clipped by 1 base and J by 4 bases, with 10 bases between them. This CDR3 reads CASSLGVQSYGYTF. CDR3 nucleotides: TGTGCCAGCAGCTTAGGGGTACAATCCTATGGCTACACCTTC.

The chain links TRBV2 to TRBJ1-2; 10 bases map to TRBD1. V trimming: 0 bases; J trimming: 8 bases; junction bases outside the gene matches: 9. The CDR3 runs to 16 residues. Germline assignment: CDR1 SNHLY and CDR2 FYNNEI. CDR3 residues: CASSEARVDRGGGYTF. The CDR3 nucleotides are TGTGCCAGCAGTGAAGCGCGTGTGGACAGGGGGGGAGGCTACACCTTC. Using reference TRBV2 and TRBJ1-2 for the parts outside the CDR3, the full variable domain is EPEVTQTPSHQVTQMGQEVILRCVPISNHLYFYWYRQILGQKVEFLVSFYNNEISEKSEIFDDQFSVERPDGSNFTLKIRSTKLEDSAMYFCASSEARVDRGGGYTFGSGTRLTVV.